Following are 8 T cell receptor beta chains from one sample sequenced in a study of technical replicates of blood from several donors. TCRdb's table, derived via immunoSEQ multiplex PCR, lists solely in-frame clones and lacks some. The sample yields 99,000 or so clones, approximately 95% seen once. Input material: T cells isolated from PBMCs. The receptors were sampled from a human donor in good health.

V is TRBV9 and J is TRBJ2-3; D is undetermined. Deletions cut 0 bases from V and 6 bases from J, with 2 bases between. The length of the CDR3 is 11 residues. The germline CDR1 and CDR2 sequences are SGDLS and YYNGEE. CDR3 DNA sequence: TGTGCCAGCAGCGTAGCGGATACGCAGTATTTT. This sequence encodes CASSVADTQYF.

This chain links TRBV7-9 with TRBJ2-3; 10 positions agree with TRBD2. CDR1 and CDR2 (germline): SEHNR, FQNEAQ (reference sequence). The V segment lost 3 bases and the J segment 4 bases; nucleotides outside the gene matches: 7. This CDR3 contains 16 residues. CDR3 residues: CASSLGLAGVADTQYF. The CDR3 DNA follows: TGTGCCAGCAGCTTGGGTCTAGCGGGAGTGGCAGATACGCAGTATTTT. The whole variable domain, remainder taken from reference TRBV7-9 and TRBJ2-3, is DTGVSQNPRHKITKRGQNVTFRCDPISEHNRLYWYRQTLGQGPEFLTYFQNEAQLEKSRLLSDRFSAERPKGSFSTLEIQRTEQGDSAMYLCASSLGLAGVADTQYFGPGTRLTVL.

The gene calls are TRBV10-3 and TRBJ1-5; 8 bases line up with TRBD1. The CDR3 length is 15 residues. V lost 3 bases, J lost 3 bases, and 4 bases stayed unmatched. CDR1 ENHRY and CDR2 SYGVKD come from the germline V gene. The CDR3 nucleotides are TGTGCCATCAGTGACGGGGGACAGGACAATCAGCCCCAGCATTTT. The encoded protein is CAISDGGQDNQPQHF.

This clone appeared a single time. The chain combines TRBV11-2 with TRBJ2-7; TRBD2 matches 8 bases. V gave up 5 bases and J gave up 0 bases; unmatched junction bases: 6. This CDR3 region has 15 residues. CDR1 and CDR2 (germline): SGHAT, FQNNGV. CDR3 in amino acids: CASSPTGLGSYEQYF. CDR3 nucleotides: TGTGCCAGCAGCCCGACGGGACTAGGCTCCTACGAGCAGTACTTC.

A single count supports this clone. The chain joins TRBV30 to TRBJ2-5; perhaps TRBD1 as D (5 bases). CDR1 is GTSNPN, CDR2 SVGIG, per germline (reference sequence). This CDR3 region has 14 residues. V lost 5 bases to trimming and J lost 5 bases, with 18 bases between them. DNA for the CDR3: TGTGCCTGGGGGGCGGATAGGCCAAGGGAGACCCAGTACTTC. Translation gives CAWGADRPRETQYF.

The V gene is TRBV6-6, the J gene TRBJ2-5, with 13 positions matching TRBD2. With V trimmed by 2 bases and J by 5 bases, 2 bases remained unmatched. CDR3 length: 15 amino acids. CDR1 and CDR2 from the germline V gene are MNHNY and SVGAGI (reference sequence). The CDR3 loop reads CASSYGLAGVETQYF. The CDR3 nucleotides are TGTGCCAGCAGTTACGGACTAGCGGGAGTGGAGACCCAGTACTTC.

The chain carries TRBV7-9 and TRBJ2-3; possible D gene TRBD1, 6 bases. V was clipped by 1 base and J by 6 bases, with 11 bases between them. Looked up from germline, CDR1 is SEHNR and CDR2 is FQNEAQ (reference sequence). The CDR3 spans 14 residues. The CDR3 DNA reads TGTGCCAGCAGCTTAGTAGGGGGTAGCGATACGCAGTATTTT. Residues: CASSLVGGSDTQYF.

J is TRBJ1-6 and V is TRBV25-1; perhaps TRBD1 as D (5 bases). The V end was cut by 5 bases, the J end by 6 bases, with 14 bases between. The germline V gene encodes CDR1 MGHDK and CDR2 SYGVNS. The CDR3 runs 15 residues. CDR3 DNA: TGTGCCAGCAGTCGGCAGGGTCAGTTTAATTCACCCCTCCACTTT. It specifies CASSRQGQFNSPLHF.